Sequencing of this T cell receptor (beta chain) was carried out in a study of T cells in localized non-small cell lung cancer. The study's findings and limits: A median of around 57 clones ranked among the top 100 in tumor appeared in adjacent lung. It remains possible that heterogeneity exists, since only one tumor region was sequenced.

Only in-frame clones appear in the TCRdb table, and some are missing; sequencing was by immunoSEQ multiplex PCR. The sample yields 45,000 to 55,000 clones, approximately 80% seen once. In this sample, this clone turned up once. The antigen is unknown. This CDR3 is built from 16 residues. V dropped 3 bases and J dropped 4; count of bases not matched to a gene: 12. Germline V gene data show CDR1 as SGHTA and CDR2 as FQGNSA. The V gene is TRBV7-2, the J gene TRBJ2-7, with TRBD2 matching over 7 bases. This receptor was obtained from a man aged 35 to 69 with stage I squamous cell lung carcinoma. Sequenced here: peripheral blood, sampled before any cancer treatment. The DNA of the CDR3 is TGTGCCAGCAGCTTCCTGGGAGCAGCGGGGAATTACGAGCAGTACTTC. This gives the protein CASSFLGAAGNYEQYF.